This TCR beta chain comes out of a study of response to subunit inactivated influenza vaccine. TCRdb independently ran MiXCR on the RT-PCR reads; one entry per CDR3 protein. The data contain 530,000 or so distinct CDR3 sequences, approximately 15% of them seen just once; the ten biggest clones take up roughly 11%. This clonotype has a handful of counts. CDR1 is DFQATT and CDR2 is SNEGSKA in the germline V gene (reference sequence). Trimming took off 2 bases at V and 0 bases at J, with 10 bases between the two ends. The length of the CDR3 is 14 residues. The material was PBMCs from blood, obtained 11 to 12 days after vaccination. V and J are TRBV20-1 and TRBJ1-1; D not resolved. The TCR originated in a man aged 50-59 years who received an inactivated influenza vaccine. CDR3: CSARRGGLNTEAFF. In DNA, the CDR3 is TGCAGTGCTAGACGGGGAGGACTGAACACTGAAGCTTTCTTT.